This paragraph covers one T cell receptor beta chain sequence. The record originates from a study of blood T cell repertoires in COVID-19. Turning to the study itself: Sites in the United States, Italy and Spain provided acute and convalescent COVID-19 samples. T cells, B-cell-depleted T cells, or PBMCs provided the cDNA or gDNA that served as material.

The CDR3 is 15 amino acids. The V and J ends lost 6 bases and 10 bases, in that order; junction bases with no gene match: 11. CDR1 and CDR2 from the germline V gene are MNHEY and SVGAGI. Methods used by the authors: Reference gene primers were amplified, and this amplification served to estimate nucleated cell counts. Using immunoSEQ multiplex PCR, the repertoire was profiled, and TCRdb retains in-frame clones only, with some absent. The V and J calls and clone size are taken from that table; D and trimming were inferred from the DNA. The data show around 330,000 clones, about 91% seen once. Participants' own reports of clinical history determined their cohort assignment.

This receptor was identified in a woman in her 40s who had recovered from COVID-19. The chain carries TRBV6-5 and TRBJ2-1; 11 nucleotides align to TRBD2. Sequencing was performed on PBMCs or T cells enriched from blood (not recorded which). The CDR3 coding sequence is TGTGCCAGCAGCGTCCGGACTAGCGGGTCACCGGAGCAGTTCTTC. Protein sequence: CASSVRTSGSPEQFF.